The TCR beta chain under discussion was sequenced for a study of T and B cells in COVID-19 patients. Study summary: At median age approximately 31 years, recovered patients were younger than active-infection patients at less than 70.

By sample fraction, this clonotype is medium-sized. Its antigen is unidentified. Multiplex PCR with BIOMED2 TRB-A/B primer pools amplified TRB rearrangements. TCRdb called the multiplex PCR reads again in MiXCR, with one record for every CDR3 protein. The data hold more than 20,000 distinct CDR3 sequences, with 30% to 35% observed a single time. TRB was amplified from around 250-500 ng of blood genomic DNA. General observations from the study: Patients with COVID-19 reportedly showed strongly skewed T cell receptor beta variable and joining gene usage.

This sequence was found in a human donor who had recovered from COVID-19. Sequenced: blood.

The CDR3 loop reads CSVRGGFNYGYTF. The CDR3 bases are TGCAGCGTCAGGGGAGGATTTAACTATGGCTACACCTTC. The chain couples TRBV29-1 to TRBJ1-2; D might be TRBD1 (6 bases). Trimming removed 6 bases at V and 1 base at J, with 12 bases between. Germline V lookup: CDR1 SQVTM, CDR2 ANQGSEA. The CDR3 is made up of 13 amino acids.